Described below is a single TCR beta chain sequence and its context. The primer mix had 60 Vbeta and 13 Jbeta primers. TCRdb's table, derived via immunoSEQ multiplex PCR, lists solely in-frame clones and lacks some. The sample lists roughly 110,000 clones, 70% to 85% occurring once. This sample was included in a study of cytomegalovirus exposure and HLA in healthy donors. This sequence was found in a woman aged 18-30 years in good health and CMV-seronegative. The sequenced sample was PBMCs.

CDR3 residues: CASDGRGGYTF. The CDR3 DNA is TGCGCCAGCGACGGACGGGGTGGCTACACCTTC. The chain carries TRBV5-1 and TRBJ1-2; no reliable D call. V was cut by 7 bases and J by 7 bases, with 11 bases left in between. This CDR3 is built from 11 residues. CDR1 is SGHRS and CDR2 is YFSETQ in the germline V gene.